This T cell receptor (beta chain) was recovered during a study of OX40 agonist ivuxolimab in advanced cancers. The study's findings and limits: Dosing at 0.1 to 3.0 mg/kg was accompanied by clonal expansion of CD4+ and CD8+ blood T cells by week 6. Patients with a partial response at 0.1-3.0 mg/kg had among the lowest clonal expansion.

Produced via immunoSEQ multiplex PCR; TCRdb's table is partial and in-frame only. The data hold tens of thousands of clones, with less than 90% observed a single time. CDR1 is LNHDA, CDR2 SQIVND, per germline (reference sequence). The CDR3 has 15 residues. V was pared by 7 bases and J by 5 bases, with 17 bases between. A single count supports this clone. Its antigen is as yet unknown. This chain uses TRBV19 with TRBJ2-2; unclear D gene. This TCR was sampled from an adult with an advanced solid tumor such as melanoma, head and neck, liver or kidney cancer. This specimen consisted of CD4+ or CD8+ T cells sorted from blood, obtained in a trial of the OX40 agonist ivuxolimab. The CDR3 DNA reads TGTGCCAGTAAACGGCAGGCGCCGCTTACCGGGGAGCTGTTTTTT. Protein product: CASKRQAPLTGELFF.